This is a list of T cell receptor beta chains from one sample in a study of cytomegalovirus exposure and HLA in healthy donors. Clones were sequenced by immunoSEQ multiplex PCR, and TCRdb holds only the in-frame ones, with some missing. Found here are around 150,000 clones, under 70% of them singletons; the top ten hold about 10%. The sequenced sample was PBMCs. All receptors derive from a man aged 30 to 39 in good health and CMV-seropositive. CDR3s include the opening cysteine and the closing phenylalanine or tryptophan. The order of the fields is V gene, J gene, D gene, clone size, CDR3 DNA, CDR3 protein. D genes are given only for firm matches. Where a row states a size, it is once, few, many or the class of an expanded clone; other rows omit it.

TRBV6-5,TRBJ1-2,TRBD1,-,TGTGCCAGCAGCAACGGACAGGGGGTCGGCTACACCTTC,CASSNGQGVGYTF
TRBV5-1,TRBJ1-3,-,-,TGCGCCAGCGCTCCGCGGGATTATGGAAACACCATATATTTT,CASAPRDYGNTIYF
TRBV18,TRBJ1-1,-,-,TGTGCCAGCTCATTCCGACAGGCGTTGAACACTGAAGCTTTCTTT,CASSFRQALNTEAFF
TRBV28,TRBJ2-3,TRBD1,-,TGTGCCAGCAGTTTTCCCAACAGGGGGCCCTTCGCAGATACGCAGTATTTT,CASSFPNRGPFADTQYF
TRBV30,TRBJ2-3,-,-,TGTGCCTGGAGTGCCGGACAGACCGAGGCAGATACGCAGTATTTT,CAWSAGQTEADTQYF
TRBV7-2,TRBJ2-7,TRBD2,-,TGTGCCAGCAGCTTCGGCGGGAGCCTATCTTCCTACGAGCAGTACTTC,CASSFGGSLSSYEQYF
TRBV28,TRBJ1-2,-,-,TGTGCCAGCAGTCAAACCCTGACAGGATTCTATGGCTACACCTTC,CASSQTLTGFYGYTF
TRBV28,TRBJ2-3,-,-,TGTGCCACCTCGAGCACAGATACGCAGTATTTT,CATSSTDTQYF
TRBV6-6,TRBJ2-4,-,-,TGTGCCAGCAGTTACTCGGGATCACAGGGTCAAAACATTCAGTACTTC,CASSYSGSQGQNIQYF
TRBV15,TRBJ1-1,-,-,TGTGCCACCAGCAGAGATAGGATGGACTCTGGGACTGAAGCTTTCTTT,CATSRDRMDSGTEAFF
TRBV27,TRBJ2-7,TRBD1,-,TGTGCCAGCAGGTGGGGACAGCCATACGAGCAGTACTTC,CASRWGQPYEQYF
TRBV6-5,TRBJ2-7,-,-,TGTGCCAGCAGTTACCAATCGGCGGTAGGGGGCTACGAGCAGTACTTC,CASSYQSAVGGYEQYF
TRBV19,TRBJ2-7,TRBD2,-,TGTGCCAGTAGTATCAGGGGACTAGCGGGAGAAGAAGGCGAGCAGTACTTC,CASSIRGLAGEEGEQYF
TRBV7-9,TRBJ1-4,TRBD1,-,TGTGCCAGCAGCCGAGGGACAGCTGAAAAACTGTTTTTT,CASSRGTAEKLFF
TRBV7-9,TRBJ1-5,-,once,TGTGCCAGCAACCCGGGACAAAGACCTAATCAGCCCCAGCATTTT,CASNPGQRPNQPQHF
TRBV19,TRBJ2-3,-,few,TGTGCCAGTAGTATACGGGGGAACACAGATACGCAGTATTTT,CASSIRGNTDTQYF
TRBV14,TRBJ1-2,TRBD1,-,TGTGCCAGCAGTCCTGAGAACAGGGGACAGATAAATTTCGGGCATGGCTACACCTTC,CASSPENRGQINFGHGYTF
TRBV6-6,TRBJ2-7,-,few,TGTGCCAGCAGTTACGGTGGCAGGACGGAGGGGGAGCAGTACTTC,CASSYGGRTEGEQYF
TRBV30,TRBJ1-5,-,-,TGTGCCTGGAGGGGATCTGGGGGGAGCAATCAGCCCCAGCATTTT,CAWRGSGGSNQPQHF
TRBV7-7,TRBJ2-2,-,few,TGTGCTAGCAGCCCGGACCCCCGGAGGGCCGGGGAGCTGTTTTTT,CASSPDPRRAGELFF
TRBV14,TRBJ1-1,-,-,TGTGCCAGCAGGACCTCACGAGGGTTGACTGAAGCTTTCTTT,CASRTSRGLTEAFF
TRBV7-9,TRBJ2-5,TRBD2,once,TGTGCCAGCAGCTCGGGACTAGCGGACTTCCAAGAGACCCAGTACTTC,CASSSGLADFQETQYF
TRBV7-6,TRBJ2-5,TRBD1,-,TGTGCCAGCAGCTTGGGGACAGTCCAAGAGACCCAGTACTTC,CASSLGTVQETQYF
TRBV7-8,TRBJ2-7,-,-,TGTGCCAGCACCCTAGGGGGGGGGCGGGCCTACGAGCAGTACTTC,CASTLGGGRAYEQYF
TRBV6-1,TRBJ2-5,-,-,TGTGCCAGCAGCGACAGGGAGGAAGAGACCCAGTACTTC,CASSDREEETQYF
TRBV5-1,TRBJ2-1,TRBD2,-,TGCGCCAGCAGCCCCGGACTAGCGGGTGCCTACAATGAGCAGTTCTTC,CASSPGLAGAYNEQFF
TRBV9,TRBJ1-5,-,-,TGTGCCAGCAGCGTTGGTCAGCCCGGGCAGCCCCAGCATTTT,CASSVGQPGQPQHF
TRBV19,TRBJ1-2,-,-,TGTGCCAGTAGTTTCAGGCGGGTCGATGGCTACACCTTC,CASSFRRVDGYTF
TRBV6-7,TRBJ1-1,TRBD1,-,TGTGCCAGCAGTTACCGGGACAGGGCTAACACTGAAGCTTTCTTT,CASSYRDRANTEAFF
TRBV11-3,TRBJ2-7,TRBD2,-,TGTGCCAGCAGCTTAGAGGCGGGAGACTCCTACGAGCAGTACTTC,CASSLEAGDSYEQYF
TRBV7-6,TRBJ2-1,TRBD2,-,TGTGCCAGCAGCTTAGCTAGCGGGATGCACAATGAGCAGTTCTTC,CASSLASGMHNEQFF
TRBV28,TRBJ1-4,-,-,TGTGCCAGCAGTCGAGAACAGGATTTAGCAACTAATGAAAAACTGTTTTTT,CASSREQDLATNEKLFF
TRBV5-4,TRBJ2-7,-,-,TGTGCCAGCAGCTCGGACAACGAGCAGTACTTC,CASSSDNEQYF
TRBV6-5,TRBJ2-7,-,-,TGTGCCAGCACAGGGGTTCGAGCGGACGAGCAGTACTTC,CASTGVRADEQYF
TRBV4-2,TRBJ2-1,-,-,TGTGCCAGCAGCCCCCATGAGGACTATTTCTACAATGAGCAGTTCTTC,CASSPHEDYFYNEQFF
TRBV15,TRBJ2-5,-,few,TGTGCCACCAGCAGAGATCGAGGGAAGGAGACCCAGTACTTC,CATSRDRGKETQYF
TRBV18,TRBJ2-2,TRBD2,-,TGTGCCAGCTCACCATCTAGCGGACAGAACACCGGGGAGCTGTTTTTT,CASSPSSGQNTGELFF
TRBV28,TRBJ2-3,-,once,TGTGCCAGCAGTTTAAATTGGGCCGGCGGGGTGACAGATACGCAGTATTTT,CASSLNWAGGVTDTQYF
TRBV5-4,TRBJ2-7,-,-,TGTGCCAGCAGCTGGGGGGTAGGTTACGAGCAGTACTTC,CASSWGVGYEQYF
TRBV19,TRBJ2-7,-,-,TGTGCCAGTAGTATTCGAGGGGGCGAGCAGTACTTC,CASSIRGGEQYF
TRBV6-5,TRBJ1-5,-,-,TGTGCCAGCTGCACAGGGTTAAGCAATCAGCCCCAGCATTTT,CASCTGLSNQPQHF
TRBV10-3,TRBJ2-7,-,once,TGTGCCATCAGTGCTGGACACCCAAACTACGAGCAGTACTTC,CAISAGHPNYEQYF
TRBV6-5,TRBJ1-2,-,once,TGTGCCACGCGTCGGGACATAATTAACTATGGCTACACCTTC,CATRRDIINYGYTF
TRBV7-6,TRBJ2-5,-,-,TGTGCCAGCAGCTCGACCCGCGGGGAGACCCAGTACTTC,CASSSTRGETQYF
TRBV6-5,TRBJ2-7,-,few,TGTGCCAGCAGTCGGGAGTTTAGGGGCGCCTACGAGCAGTACTTC,CASSREFRGAYEQYF
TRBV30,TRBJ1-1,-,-,TGTGCATTGGAACGGTGGGGGGGTACTGAAGCTTTCTTT,CALERWGGTEAFF
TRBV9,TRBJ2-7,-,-,TGTGCCAGCAGCAGCAGCGGGTACGAGCAGTACTTC,CASSSSGYEQYF
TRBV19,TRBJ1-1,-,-,TGTGCCAGTAGTGTTAATAGGAACACTGAAGCTTTCTTT,CASSVNRNTEAFF
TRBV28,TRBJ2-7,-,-,TGTGCCAGCAGTTTAGGTTGGGGGCGGGGGCACGAGCAGTACTTC,CASSLGWGRGHEQYF
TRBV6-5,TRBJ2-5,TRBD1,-,TGTGCCATTAACTCGGGACAGGGAGTGGAGACCCAGTACTTC,CAINSGQGVETQYF
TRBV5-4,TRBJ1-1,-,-,TGTGCCACCCACGAGCAGGGGATTACTGAAGCTTTCTTT,CATHEQGITEAFF
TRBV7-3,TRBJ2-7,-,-,TGTGCCAGCAGCTCGGACTCGAGCTCCTACGAGCAGTACTTC,CASSSDSSSYEQYF